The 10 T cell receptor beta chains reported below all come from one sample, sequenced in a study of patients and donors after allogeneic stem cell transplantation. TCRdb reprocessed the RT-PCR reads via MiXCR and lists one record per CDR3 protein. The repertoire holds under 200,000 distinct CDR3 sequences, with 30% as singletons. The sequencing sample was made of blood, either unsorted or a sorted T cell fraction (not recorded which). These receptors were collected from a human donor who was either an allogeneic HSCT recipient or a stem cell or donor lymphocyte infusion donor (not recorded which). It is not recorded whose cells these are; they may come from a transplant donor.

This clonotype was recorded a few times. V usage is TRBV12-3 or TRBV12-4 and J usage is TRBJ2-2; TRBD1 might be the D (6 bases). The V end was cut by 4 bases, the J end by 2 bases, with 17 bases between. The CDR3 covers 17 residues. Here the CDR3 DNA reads TGTGCCAGCAGTTGGCCGCCAGGGGATTCCAACACCGGGGAGCTGTTTTTT. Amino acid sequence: CASSWPPGDSNTGELFF.

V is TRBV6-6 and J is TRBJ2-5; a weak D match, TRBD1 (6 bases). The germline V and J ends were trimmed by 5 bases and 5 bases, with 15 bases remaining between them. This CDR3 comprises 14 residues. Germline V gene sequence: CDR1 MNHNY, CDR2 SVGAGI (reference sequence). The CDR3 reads CASSPQGSWETQYF. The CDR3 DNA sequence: TGTGCCAGCAGTCCACAGGGTTCGTGGGAGACCCAGTACTTC.

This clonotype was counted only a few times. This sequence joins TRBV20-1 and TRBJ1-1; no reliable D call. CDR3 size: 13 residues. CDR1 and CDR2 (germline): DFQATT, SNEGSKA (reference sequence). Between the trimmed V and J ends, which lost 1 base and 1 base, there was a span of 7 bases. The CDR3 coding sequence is TGCAGTGCTAGAGGACGATCGAACACTGAAGCTTTCTTT. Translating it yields CSARGRSNTEAFF.

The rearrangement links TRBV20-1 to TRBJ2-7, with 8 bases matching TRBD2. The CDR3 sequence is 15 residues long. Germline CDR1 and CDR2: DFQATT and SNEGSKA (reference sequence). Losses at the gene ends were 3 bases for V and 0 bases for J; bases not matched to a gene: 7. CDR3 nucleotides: TGCAGTGCTAGCCTCAGCGGGGGCAGCTCCTACGAGCAGTACTTC. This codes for CSASLSGGSSYEQYF.

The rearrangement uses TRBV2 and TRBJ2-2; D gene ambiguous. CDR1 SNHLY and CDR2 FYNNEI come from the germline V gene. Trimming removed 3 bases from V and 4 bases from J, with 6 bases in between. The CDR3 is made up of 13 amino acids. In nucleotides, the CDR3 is TGTGCCAGCAGTGAGTGGGTCACCGGGGAGCTGTTTTTT. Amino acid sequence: CASSEWVTGELFF. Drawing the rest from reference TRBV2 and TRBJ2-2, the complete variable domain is EPEVTQTPSHQVTQMGQEVILRCVPISNHLYFYWYRQILGQKVEFLVSFYNNEISEKSEIFDDQFSVERPDGSNFTLKIRSTKLEDSAMYFCASSEWVTGELFFGEGSRLTVL.

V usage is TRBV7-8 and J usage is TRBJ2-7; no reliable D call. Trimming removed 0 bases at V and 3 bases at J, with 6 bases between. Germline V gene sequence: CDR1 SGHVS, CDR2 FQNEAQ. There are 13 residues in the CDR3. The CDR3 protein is CASSLAEYYEQYF. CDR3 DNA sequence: TGTGCCAGCAGCTTAGCAGAATACTACGAGCAGTACTTC.

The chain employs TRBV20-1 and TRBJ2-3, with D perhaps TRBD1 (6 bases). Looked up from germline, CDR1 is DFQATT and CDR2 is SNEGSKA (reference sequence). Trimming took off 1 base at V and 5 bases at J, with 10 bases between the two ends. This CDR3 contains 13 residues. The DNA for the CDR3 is TGCAGTGCTAGAGGAGGGGGTGGAGATACGCAGTATTTT. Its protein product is CSARGGGGDTQYF.

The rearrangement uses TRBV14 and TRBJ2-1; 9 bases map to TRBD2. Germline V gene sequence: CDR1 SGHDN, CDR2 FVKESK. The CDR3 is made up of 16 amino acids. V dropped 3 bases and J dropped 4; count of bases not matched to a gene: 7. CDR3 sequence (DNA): TGTGCCAGCAGCCAGCTCTCTAGCGGGGCGTACAATGAGCAGTTCTTC. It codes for CASSQLSSGAYNEQFF.

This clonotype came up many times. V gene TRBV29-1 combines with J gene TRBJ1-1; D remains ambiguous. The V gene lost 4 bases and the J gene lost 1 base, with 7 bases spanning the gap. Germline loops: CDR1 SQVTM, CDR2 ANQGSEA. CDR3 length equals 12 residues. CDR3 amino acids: CSVVGRNTEAFF. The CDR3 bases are TGCAGCGTTGTGGGGAGGAACACTGAAGCTTTCTTT.

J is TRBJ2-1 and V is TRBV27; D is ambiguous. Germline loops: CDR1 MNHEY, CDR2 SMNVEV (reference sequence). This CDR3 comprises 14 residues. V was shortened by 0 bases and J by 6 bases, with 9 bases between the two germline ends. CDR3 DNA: TGTGCCAGCAGTTTATCCGGCCCCCCCAATGAGCAGTTCTTC. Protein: CASSLSGPPNEQFF.